These T cell receptor beta chains were read from a single sample in a study of blood T cell repertoires in COVID-19. Sequencing was performed with immunoSEQ multiplex PCR; in TCRdb, only in-frame clones are kept and a portion is missing. The sample yields 65,000 to 90,000 clones, over 70% seen once. Sequenced sample: peripheral blood. The receptors come from a man older than 75 with active or convalescent COVID-19. Each CDR3 is given without its conserved first and last residue. A D gene is named only where the DNA matches it firmly.

>TRBV6-5|TRBJ1-5|TRBD1
ASRTGNQPQH
>TRBV29-1|TRBJ2-2|.
SVLAANTGELF
>TRBV4-1|TRBJ2-1|TRBD1
ASSPRQGLSSYNEQF
>TRBV24-1|TRBJ2-3|.
ATSDRTSTDTQY
>TRBV3-1/TRBV3-2|TRBJ1-2|TRBD1
ASRGQGNYGYT
>TRBV7-2|TRBJ1-2|.
ASSLARDYGYT
>TRBV6-5|TRBJ2-3|TRBD2
ASSSGLGPDTQY
>TRBV2|TRBJ2-7|.
ASSGSYEQY
>TRBV7-8|TRBJ1-1|.
ASSLGGSTEAF
>TRBV6-5|TRBJ2-7|TRBD1
ASSEPRGRVYEQY
>TRBV5-1|TRBJ2-7|TRBD1
ASSQLTGGRAYEQY
>TRBV6-5|TRBJ2-7|TRBD2
ASSTSGGSSYEQY
>TRBV5-4|TRBJ1-2|TRBD1
ASSGKQGREGGYT
>TRBV2|TRBJ1-2|TRBD1
ASNGQGRSYGYT
>TRBV30|TRBJ1-3|.
AWSVLRHIGNTIY
>TRBV11-3|TRBJ2-5|TRBD1
ASSPGTGKWETQY
>TRBV6-5|TRBJ2-7|.
ASEQSAHGGYEQY